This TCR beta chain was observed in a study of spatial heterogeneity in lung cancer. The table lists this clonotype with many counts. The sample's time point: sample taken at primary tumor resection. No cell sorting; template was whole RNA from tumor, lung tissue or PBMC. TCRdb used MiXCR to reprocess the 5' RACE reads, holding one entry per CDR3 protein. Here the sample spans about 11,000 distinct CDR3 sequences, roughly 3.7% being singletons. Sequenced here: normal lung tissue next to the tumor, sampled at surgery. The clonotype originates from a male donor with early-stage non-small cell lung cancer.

The CDR3 protein is CASSLSKTDTQYF. The CDR3 region has the DNA TGTGCCAGCAGTTTATCGAAGACAGATACGCAGTATTTT. The rearrangement links TRBV27 to TRBJ2-3; D uncertain. The germline CDR1 and CDR2 sequences are MNHEY and SMNVEV (reference sequence). This CDR3 has 13 residues. Trimming shortened V by 0 bases and J by 3 bases, and 4 bases separated the two germline ends.